This T cell receptor (beta chain) stems from a study of blood T cell repertoires in COVID-19. Using immunoSEQ multiplex PCR, the repertoire was profiled, and TCRdb retains in-frame clones only, with some absent. The sample lists 250,000 to 350,000 clones; around nine tenths were seen once. The sample taken for sequencing was peripheral blood. The clonotype was recovered from a woman younger than 45 with COVID-19, enrolled during active disease.

CDR3 amino acids: CASTGGSFSGANVLTF. The DNA of the CDR3 is TGTGCCAGCACGGGAGGGTCCTTCTCTGGGGCCAACGTCCTGACTTTC. The rearrangement uses TRBV7-9 and TRBJ2-6; 8 bases are shared with TRBD2. CDR1 and CDR2 from the germline V gene are SEHNR and FQNEAQ (reference sequence). Germline trimming cut 7 bases from V and 0 bases from J; bases unmatched to any gene: 5. This CDR3 is built from 16 residues.